The clone carrying this T cell receptor beta chain was counted only a few times. As yet, its antigen is unknown. The germline V gene has CDR1 MNHEY and CDR2 SMNVEV (reference sequence). The ends were cut back, 4 bases at V and 10 bases at J, with 19 bases in the middle. The CDR3 length is 15 residues. The sample is drawn from a study of post-analysis software for immune sequencing data. General study results and limits: Clustering by F measure revealed strong co-clustering among samples prepared together in one batch. The study found significantly lower normalized Chao1 diversity in multiple sclerosis patients than in controls. Roughly 5 TRBV segments, TRBV5-6, TRBV5-1 and TRBV20-1 among them, were found more frequent in patients than controls.

The TCR beta cDNA libraries contained unique molecular identifiers. Input amounts of roughly 0.85 to 10 million T cells were used. These gave roughly 0.5 million cDNA molecules, so each molecule approximated one T cell. TCRdb ran MiXCR on the PCR reads and lists one entry per CDR3 protein. The sample consists of 250,000 to 300,000 distinct CDR3 sequences, about 40% of them appearing once. The chain links TRBV27 to TRBJ1-4; D gene ambiguous. Sequencing was done on a sample of blood. The clonotype originates from a girl between 10 and 17 years old with multiple sclerosis. CDR3: CASSSEPRSAVKLFF. In DNA, the CDR3 is TGTGCCAGCAGTTCCGAGCCCCGGTCCGCGGTAAAACTGTTTTTT.